Below, 22 T cell receptor beta chains from the same sample are listed, as sequenced in a study of T-cell reconstitution after alpha-beta-depleted transplantation in children. As it was prepared, the TCRbeta library received unique molecular identifiers. One entry per CDR3 protein results from TCRdb running MiXCR on the PCR reads. The sample shows 780,000 or so distinct CDR3 sequences, under 20% of them seen only once. The sample here was PBMCs, mostly from graft donor cells, taken 360 days after TCRalphabeta/CD19-depleted stem cell transplant. All receptors come from a male patient younger than 18 who had a stem cell transplant for acute lymphoblastic leukemia, so the T cells may come from the graft donor.

This clonotype was observed once. CDR3 DNA: TGTGCCAGCAGAGAATCGGACACTCGCAATCAGAACCAGCATTTT. Translated, it gives CASRESDTRNQNQHF. This chain links TRBV2 with TRBJ1-5, with a tentative D call TRBD1 (5 bases). This CDR3 is built from 15 residues. The V end lost 6 bases, the J end lost 12 bases, and 24 bases lay between the germline ends. Germline V lookup: CDR1 SNHLY, CDR2 FYNNEI.

This clonotype was seen only a few times. This chain joins TRBV20-1 and TRBJ2-3; a possible D gene is TRBD2 (5 bases). The V gene's germline CDR1 is DFQATT and CDR2 SNEGSKA (reference sequence). The CDR3 has 13 amino acids. V lost 5 bases and J lost 2, with 11 bases in between. As DNA, the CDR3 is TGCAGTGCTCCGGGGTGGTCCACAGATACGCAGTATTTT. It codes for CSAPGWSTDTQYF.

This chain joins TRBV5-1 and TRBJ1-6; D remains ambiguous. The CDR3 is made up of 19 amino acids. The germline gives CDR1 SGHRS, CDR2 YFSETQ. Between the trimmed V and J ends, which lost 4 bases and 2 bases, there was a span of 22 bases. The CDR3 bases are TGCGCCAGCAGCCTTTACCCACCTACCGGGAGCACCTATAATTCACCCCTCCACTTT. Translated, it gives CASSLYPPTGSTYNSPLHF.

This clonotype has only a few counts. V usage is TRBV25-1 and J usage is TRBJ2-5; 10 positions match TRBD2. Germline V gives CDR1 MGHDK, CDR2 SYGVNS. V lost 1 base, J lost 4 bases, and 18 bases stayed unmatched. The CDR3 is 20 residues long. CDR3 bases: TGTGCCAGCAGTGAATCTTGGGCTAGCGGGAGAGGGGGGGTCGGAGAGACCCAGTACTTC. Translating gives CASSESWASGRGGVGETQYF.

To note about this clonotype: This CDR3 is missing its conserved last phenylalanine or tryptophan, likely due to a read error. This chain links TRBV5-1 with TRBJ1-1; 9 bases are a match to TRBD1. V dropped 2 bases and J dropped 5; count of bases not matched to a gene: 7. Per germline, CDR1 SGHRS and CDR2 YFSETQ. The length of the CDR3 is 15 residues. The CDR3 sequence: CASSLVGTGRTEAFC. The CDR3 DNA is TGCGCCAGCAGCTTAGTGGGGACAGGGAGGACTGAAGCTTTCTGT.

This clonotype was seen many times. The rearrangement joins TRBV12-3 or TRBV12-4 to TRBJ2-3; TRBD2 aligns across 9 bases. The CDR3 extends over 15 amino acids. With 6 bases clipped from V and 0 bases from J, the junction kept 4 bases outside the gene matches. The CDR3 nucleotides are TGTGCCAGCAGCCTAGCGGGATCTAGCACAGATACGCAGTATTTT. Translated: CASSLAGSSTDTQYF.

J is TRBJ2-4 and V is TRBV7-9, with D maybe TRBD1 (6 bases). The CDR3 sequence is 15 residues long. CDR1 is SEHNR, CDR2 FQNEAQ, per germline (reference sequence). Trimming removed 4 bases from V and 0 bases from J, with 10 bases in between. The CDR3 protein is CASSSGHLAKNIQYF. DNA for the CDR3: TGTGCCAGCAGCTCGGGACACCTAGCCAAAAACATTCAGTACTTC. The full variable domain, rest sourced from reference TRBV7-9 and TRBJ2-4, is DTGVSQNPRHKITKRGQNVTFRCDPISEHNRLYWYRQTLGQGPEFLTYFQNEAQLEKSRLLSDRFSAERPKGSFSTLEIQRTEQGDSAMYLCASSSGHLAKNIQYFGAGTRLSVL.

This clonotype was observed a handful of times. V and J are TRBV12-3 or TRBV12-4 and TRBJ1-1; D remains ambiguous. V shed 2 bases and J shed 7 bases, with 11 bases lying between them. The CDR3 runs 13 residues. CDR3 protein: CASSLPPGREAFF. DNA of the CDR3: TGTGCCAGCAGTTTACCCCCGGGCCGTGAAGCTTTCTTT.

The chain carries TRBV5-1 and TRBJ1-1; D is ambiguous. The CDR3 contains 15 residues. Germline V lookup: CDR1 SGHRS, CDR2 YFSETQ. Trimming removed 2 bases from V and 0 bases from J, with 11 bases in between. The CDR3 spells CASSLGNGMNTEAFF. As DNA, the CDR3 is TGCGCCAGCAGCTTAGGTAACGGAATGAACACTGAAGCTTTCTTT.

In this sample, this clonotype turned up many times. V gene TRBV6-5 combines with J gene TRBJ2-7; D might be TRBD1 or TRBD2, each matching 5 bases. The CDR3 runs 15 residues. Trimming removed 0 bases from V and 0 bases from J, with 9 bases in between. Germline CDR1 is MNHEY and CDR2 is SVGAGI. The CDR3 sequence is CASSYSGRNSYEQYF. CDR3 coding DNA: TGTGCCAGCAGTTACTCGGGACGGAACTCCTACGAGCAGTACTTC.

The rearrangement joins TRBV15 to TRBJ1-5; a weak D match, TRBD1 (5 bases). V was cut by 3 bases and J by 0 bases, with 18 bases left in between. Germline V gives CDR1 LNHNV, CDR2 YYDKDF (reference sequence). CDR3 length: 18 amino acids. The CDR3 reads CATSSRGGVGDSNQPQHF. The CDR3 DNA reads TGTGCCACCAGCAGCCGGGGCGGGGTAGGGGATAGCAATCAGCCCCAGCATTTT.

The V and J genes are TRBV5-1 and TRBJ1-1, with D hard to call. Germline loops: CDR1 SGHRS, CDR2 YFSETQ. The length of the CDR3 is 13 residues. Trimming removed 4 bases from V and 5 bases from J, with 12 bases in between. CDR3 sequence: CASSPFMRTEAFF. As DNA, the CDR3 is TGCGCCAGCAGCCCATTTATGAGGACTGAAGCTTTCTTT.

This clonotype was seen many times. The rearrangement links TRBV5-1 to TRBJ2-6; D not resolved. Germline V gene lookup returns CDR1 SGHRS and CDR2 YFSETQ. Trimming stripped 0 bases from V and 4 bases from J, with 8 bases between. This CDR3 is 15 amino acids long. CDR3: CASSLELSGANVLTF. The CDR3 bases are TGCGCCAGCAGCTTGGAATTGTCCGGGGCCAACGTCCTGACTTTC.

This clonotype has just a few counts. The V and J genes are TRBV28 and TRBJ2-7; a weak D match, TRBD2 (5 bases). V shed 6 bases and J shed 3 bases, with 12 bases lying between them. Germline CDR1 is MDHEN and CDR2 is SYDVKM. This CDR3 region has 13 residues. This CDR3 is CASRERGYYEQYF. The CDR3 DNA reads TGTGCCAGCAGGGAACGCGGGTACTACGAGCAGTACTTC. Filled out from reference TRBV28 and TRBJ2-7, the complete variable domain reads DVKVTQSSRYLVKRTGEKVFLECVQDMDHENMFWYRQDPGLGLRLIYFSYDVKMKEKGDIPEGYSVSREKKERFSLILESASTNQTSMYLCASRERGYYEQYFGPGTRLTVT.

With respect to this clonotype: One end of the junction is discordant with germline, which a read error may explain. The chain carries TRBV20-1 and TRBJ2-3, with D unresolved. Germline loops: CDR1 DFQATT, CDR2 SNEGSKA (reference sequence). This CDR3 region has 9 residues. The CDR3 DNA sequence: TGCAGTGCTAGACCCGTTGTTAGTTTT. Its translation is CSARPVVSF.

This clonotype has ten or more counts. The chain carries TRBV4-2 and TRBJ2-1; 7 positions match TRBD1. In germline, CDR1 is LGHNA, CDR2 YNFKEQ. CDR3 length: 15 amino acids. V gave up 1 base and J gave up 2 bases; unmatched junction bases: 2. Here the CDR3 reads CASSQGQGPYNEQFF. CDR3 coding DNA: TGTGCCAGCAGCCAAGGACAGGGCCCCTACAATGAGCAGTTCTTC.

This clonotype was counted between two and nine times. The rearrangement links TRBV4-1 to TRBJ2-3; 8 bases fit TRBD2. The germline V gene encodes CDR1 MGHRA and CDR2 YSYEKL. The CDR3 runs to 15 residues. Trimming removed 4 bases from V and 1 base from J; junction bases left unmatched: 4. For the CDR3, the DNA is TGCGCCAGCAGCCGAACGGGACTAGGCACAGATACGCAGTATTTT. Translated: CASSRTGLGTDTQYF.

The chain combines TRBV14 with TRBJ2-1; 8 bases match TRBD1. The germline CDR1 and CDR2 sequences are SGHDN and FVKESK. There are 15 residues in the CDR3. The J segment lost 6 bases and the V segment lost 6 bases, leaving 10 bases of the junction unmatched. DNA of the CDR3: TGTGCCAGCAGGCCCGACAGGGGACCTTCCAATGAGCAGTTCTTC. Protein: CASRPDRGPSNEQFF.

The CDR3 protein is CSATRGWLAGVSEQYF. The DNA for the CDR3 is TGCAGTGCTACCCGAGGCTGGCTAGCGGGAGTATCCGAGCAGTACTTC. The V gene is TRBV20-1, the J gene TRBJ2-7; the match to TRBD2 covers 10 bases. CDR3 length: 16 amino acids. The V gene's germline CDR1 is DFQATT and CDR2 SNEGSKA (reference sequence). After removal of 4 bases from V and 6 bases from J, the junction contained 15 bases not matched to a gene.

The CDR3 DNA reads TGCAGTGCTCCTAGCCCAGCCCGGTATGGTGGGACCCAGTACTTC. It codes for CSAPSPARYGGTQYF. This chain links TRBV20-1 with TRBJ2-5, with D possibly TRBD2 on 5 matching bases. Looked up from germline, CDR1 is DFQATT and CDR2 is SNEGSKA (reference sequence). The CDR3 has 15 amino acids. V shed 5 bases and J shed 7 bases, with 23 bases lying between them.

The chain recombines TRBV11-1 with TRBJ2-1; tentative D call: TRBD1 (6 bases). V was cut by 5 bases and J by 8 bases, with 19 bases left in between. The length of the CDR3 is 15 residues. Looked up from germline, CDR1 is SGHAT and CDR2 is FQDESV (reference sequence). The CDR3 DNA follows: TGTGCCAGCAGCCTAGGGGGACGCTTCGAGGATGAGCAGTTCTTC. This sequence encodes CASSLGGRFEDEQFF. Based on the CDR3 plus reference TRBV11-1 and TRBJ2-1, the full variable domain is EAEVAQSPRYKITEKSQAVAFWCDPISGHATLYWYRQILGQGPELLVQFQDESVVDDSQLPKDRFSAERLKGVDSTLKIQPAELGDSAMYLCASSLGGRFEDEQFFGPGTRLTVL.

This clonotype was seen ten or more times. This chain links TRBV29-1 with TRBJ2-2; D not certain. The CDR3 loop spans 12 amino acids. From germline, CDR1 is SQVTM and CDR2 ANQGSEA. CDR3 residues: CSAKGNTGELFF. CDR3 in DNA: TGCAGTGCTAAGGGGAACACCGGGGAGCTGTTTTTT.